This T cell receptor beta chain was captured in a study of monozygotic twins with inflammatory bowel disease. Regarding the study as a whole: Versus healthy twins, IBD patients showed fewer clonotypes shared with others, especially with disease activity.

Each CDR3 protein gets one entry in TCRdb, which reprocessed the 5' RACE reads and gives no DNA. This sample's table has some 170,000 distinct CDR3 sequences. With regard to this clonotype: Its antigen remains unknown.

Germline V CDR1 and CDR2: DFQATT, SNEGSKA (reference sequence). This CDR3 has 11 amino acids. The material sequenced was blood. The chain recombines TRBV20-1 with TRBJ1-1. This clonotype was obtained from a human donor with ulcerative colitis or Crohn's disease, or a healthy co-twin of an affected twin (not recorded which). This chain's CDR3 is CTGMGNTEAFF.